A selection of T cell receptor beta chains follows, all from one sample in a study of cytomegalovirus exposure and HLA in healthy donors. Assay: immunoSEQ multiplex PCR; the TCRdb copy retains only in-frame clones and omits some. The sample records about 180,000 clones, under 85% being singletons. Material: PBMCs. Source of these receptors: a male donor in good health and CMV-seronegative. Each CDR3 is given with its conserved first and last residue. D genes are given only for firm matches. Where a row states a size, it is once, few, many or the class of an expanded clone; other rows omit it.

v_call,clone_size,j_call,d_call,cdr3_aa,cdr3_nt
TRBV28,.,TRBJ1-6,TRBD1,CAIDRGGSPLHF,TGTGCCATAGACAGGGGCGGTTCACCCCTCCACTTT
TRBV11-3,.,TRBJ2-3,.,CASSLATDTQYF,TGTGCCAGCAGCTTAGCGACAGATACGCAGTATTTT
TRBV19,.,TRBJ2-3,.,CASSPSTDTQYF,TGTGCCAGTAGTCCAAGCACAGATACGCAGTATTTT
TRBV27,.,TRBJ2-7,.,CASSTGQPGAYEQYF,TGTGCCAGCAGTACCGGACAGCCTGGAGCCTACGAGCAGTACTTC
TRBV9,few,TRBJ2-7,TRBD1,CASSVAVWGQNEQYF,TGTGCCAGCAGCGTAGCAGTGTGGGGACAGAACGAGCAGTACTTC
TRBV27,.,TRBJ1-4,.,CASSPRTNEKLFF,TGTGCCAGCAGTCCCAGGACTAATGAAAAACTGTTTTTT
TRBV25-1,.,TRBJ2-5,.,CASSFTGGVSHF,TGTGCCAGCAGCTTTACGGGGGGCGTCTCCCACTTC
TRBV5-6,.,TRBJ1-3,TRBD1,CASSAGQGSGNTIYF,TGTGCCAGCAGCGCCGGACAGGGGTCAGGAAACACCATATATTTT
TRBV28,.,TRBJ1-2,TRBD1,CASSSYTFRDPGQGDGYTF,TGTGCCAGCAGTTCATATACTTTTAGGGACCCGGGACAGGGGGATGGCTACACCTTC
TRBV7-8,.,TRBJ1-2,.,CASSTLGQGAFGYTF,TGTGCCAGCAGCACCCTGGGGCAGGGTGCTTTTGGCTACACCTTC
TRBV6-6,.,TRBJ2-7,TRBD1,CASSFRTGRSYEQYF,TGTGCCAGCAGTTTTCGGACAGGGAGATCCTACGAGCAGTACTTC
TRBV11-3,.,TRBJ2-1,TRBD2,CASSLDAAGGHNNEQFF,TGTGCCAGCAGCTTAGATGCGGCGGGAGGGCATAATAATGAGCAGTTCTTC
TRBV28,once,TRBJ1-2,.,CASSPGSANYGYTF,TGTGCCAGCAGTCCAGGGTCGGCTAACTATGGCTACACCTTC